The entry below describes one T cell receptor (beta chain). The sample originates from a study of blood T cell repertoires in COVID-19. At the level of the study: The United States, Italy and Spain were the sources of the acute and convalescent COVID-19 samples. PBMCs, B-cell-depleted T cells, or T cells provided the cDNA or gDNA that made up the material.

Germline V lookup: CDR1 LNHDA, CDR2 SQIVND (reference sequence). V shed 7 bases, J shed 6 bases, and the junction held 13 bases outside the gene matches. This CDR3 is built from 15 residues. Original data processing: Nucleated cell number was recorded as an estimate derived from reference gene primer amplification. TCRdb's copy holds only in-frame clones and misses some; the assay was immunoSEQ multiplex PCR. The V and J calls and the clone size are those of that table, but D and trimming were determined from the DNA. The sample gives around 94,000 clones, about nine tenths of which show up once; roughly 2.1% is in the top ten.

The source material was peripheral blood. The sequence was collected from a woman aged 45-65 years with COVID-19, enrolled during active disease. The chain links TRBV19 to TRBJ1-2; 8 bases map to TRBD1. The CDR3 coding sequence is TGTGCCAGTAACGATCCAGGTCGGGACAGGCATGGCTACACCTTC. As protein: CASNDPGRDRHGYTF. The full variable domain, its missing parts supplied by reference TRBV19 and TRBJ1-2, is DGGITQSPKYLFRKEGQNVTLSCEQNLNHDAMYWYRQDPGQGLRLIYYSQIVNDFQKGDIAEGYSVSREKKESFPLTVTSAQKNPTAFYLCASNDPGRDRHGYTFGSGTRLTVV.